The 23 T cell receptor beta chains given below trace back to one sample, sequenced in a study of somatic mutations in cytotoxic T cells in rheumatoid arthritis. Profiled with immunoSEQ multiplex PCR; TCRdb holds only in-frame clones, not every one. Among under 15,000 clones listed, under 85% were seen once. Sample: CD8+ T cells sorted from blood. The source of these receptors is an older woman in good health.

The chain couples TRBV6-5 to TRBJ1-2; the D gene is possibly TRBD1 (5 bases). Germline values: CDR1 MNHEY, CDR2 SVGAGI. The V end was cut by 4 bases, the J end by 8 bases, with 17 bases between. This CDR3 comprises 14 residues. CDR3 in DNA: TGTGCCAGCAGTTTTTCCTCGGACATTTGGGGCTACACCTTC. Its protein product is CASSFSSDIWGYTF.

The rearrangement uses TRBV6-5 and TRBJ2-1, with a tentative D call TRBD2 (5 bases). Between the trimmed V and J ends, which lost 6 bases and 5 bases, there was a span of 14 bases. The CDR3 runs 14 residues. CDR1 and CDR2 from the germline V gene are MNHEY and SVGAGI. CDR3 sequence (DNA): TGTGCCAGCAGGTGGGAGAGAAGTAACAATGAGCAGTTCTTC. Translated, it gives CASRWERSNNEQFF.

This clone was seen a few times. The rearrangement uses TRBV7-3 and TRBJ1-1; no reliable D call. CDR3 size: 17 residues. Trimming took 0 bases from V and 0 from J, leaving 14 bases between them. Looked up from germline, CDR1 is SGHTA and CDR2 is FQGTGA. The CDR3 DNA reads as TGTGCCAGCAGCTTAACGCCAGGTAACCCCCTGAACACTGAAGCTTTCTTT. This encodes CASSLTPGNPLNTEAFF.

This chain joins TRBV5-4 and TRBJ2-3, with D perhaps TRBD2 (7 bases). The CDR3 runs to 17 residues. Trimming pared 3 bases from V and 4 bases from J, leaving 21 bases between. Germline CDR1 and CDR2: SGHNT and YYREEE (reference sequence). CDR3 DNA: TGTGCCAGCAGCTGGGGGGATGGGGGGGGGCCATCAGATACGCAGTATTTT. This codes for CASSWGDGGGPSDTQYF.

The V gene is TRBV7-8, the J gene TRBJ2-7, with D possibly being TRBD2 (6 bases). The germline gives CDR1 SGHVS, CDR2 FQNEAQ. The V end lost 5 bases, the J end lost 9 bases, and 11 bases lay between the germline ends. This CDR3 is 11 amino acids long. The CDR3 here is CASSPSGVQYF. CDR3 nucleotide sequence: TGTGCCAGCAGCCCCTCGGGGGTGCAGTACTTC.

The DNA for the CDR3 is TGTGCCAGCAGTCAATTTCTACAGGGCCAGCCCCAGCATTTT. It translates to CASSQFLQGQPQHF. The chain uses TRBV27 and TRBJ1-5, with D tentatively TRBD1 (6 bases). This CDR3 contains 14 residues. Germline assignment: CDR1 MNHEY and CDR2 SMNVEV (reference sequence). With 5 bases removed from V and 7 bases from J, the gap between germline ends came to 15 bases.

This clone appeared a few times. The chain carries TRBV29-1 and TRBJ2-3; 7 bases line up with TRBD1. V lost 7 bases, J lost 0 bases, and 10 bases stayed unmatched. CDR1 and CDR2 from the germline V gene are SQVTM and ANQGSEA. This CDR3 has 15 residues. The CDR3 sequence: CSALRTGASTDTQYF. The CDR3 DNA reads as TGCAGCGCCCTAAGGACAGGAGCGAGCACAGATACGCAGTATTTT.

CDR3: CASSANPLAGGNTGELFF. As DNA, the CDR3 is TGTGCCAGCAGCGCCAATCCTTTAGCGGGGGGGAACACCGGGGAGCTGTTTTTT. The rearrangement joins TRBV9 to TRBJ2-2; 10 nucleotides match TRBD2. The length of the CDR3 is 18 residues. The V segment lost 3 bases and the J segment 1 base; nucleotides outside the gene matches: 9. Germline V gene data show CDR1 as SGDLS and CDR2 as YYNGEE.

The gene calls are TRBV27 and TRBJ2-5; 8 bases agree with TRBD2. The CDR3 runs 13 residues. CDR1 is MNHEY, CDR2 SMNVEV, per germline (reference sequence). Losses at the gene ends were 5 bases for V and 5 bases for J; bases not matched to a gene: 4. CDR3 residues: CASSRGGWETQYF. The CDR3 region has the DNA TGTGCCAGCAGTCGGGGGGGGTGGGAGACCCAGTACTTC.

This chain links TRBV2 with TRBJ2-3, with 16 bases fitting TRBD2. J lost 2 bases, V lost 6 bases, and 2 bases had no gene match. This CDR3 comprises 16 residues. Germline CDR1 SNHLY, CDR2 FYNNEI. DNA of the CDR3: TGTGCCAGCAGAGGGACTAGCGGGGGGGTCACAGATACGCAGTATTTT. It encodes CASRGTSGGVTDTQYF.

The chain has TRBV7-2 and TRBJ2-4; D is perhaps TRBD1 (5 bases). In germline, CDR1 is SGHTA, CDR2 FQGNSA. The CDR3 loop spans 14 amino acids. The V gene lost 4 bases and the J gene lost 6 bases, with 13 bases spanning the gap. DNA of the CDR3: TGTGCCAGCAGCTCCATAACAGGTGGAAACATTCAGTACTTC. Translated, it gives CASSSITGGNIQYF.

The V call is TRBV21-1, the J call TRBJ2-7; TRBD1, as called in the table, went unchecked against the DNA. TRBV21-1 is termed a pseudogene. The CDR3 length is 15 residues. The CDR3, as DNA: TGTGCCAGCAGCAAAAAAGGACAGGGAGCCTACGAGCAGTACGTC. This sequence encodes CASSKKGQGAYEQYV.

V is TRBV5-1 and J is TRBJ1-3; 7 bases match TRBD1. In germline, CDR1 is SGHRS, CDR2 YFSETQ. The CDR3 runs 17 residues. V lost 4 bases, J lost 4 bases, and 14 bases stayed unmatched. CDR3 sequence (DNA): TGCGCCAGCAGCCCGTACTCCGGGACAGCAGGAGGAAACACCATATATTTT. It encodes CASSPYSGTAGGNTIYF.

This clone was detected only once. V and J are TRBV6-1 and TRBJ2-7, with D unclear. This CDR3 spans 14 amino acids. The ends were cut back, 7 bases at V and 0 bases at J, with 13 bases in the middle. The germline V gene has CDR1 MNHNS and CDR2 SASEGT. The CDR3 spells CASNPEQRSYEQYF. The CDR3 DNA reads TGTGCCAGCAACCCGGAGCAGCGCTCCTACGAGCAGTACTTC.

This clone was observed once. The chain employs TRBV27 and TRBJ2-1; D ambiguous. The CDR3 has 12 residues. With 3 bases removed from V and 4 bases from J, the gap between germline ends came to 4 bases. Germline V gene data show CDR1 as MNHEY and CDR2 as SMNVEV (reference sequence). CDR3 bases: TGTGCCAGCAGTTTCGGGTACAATGAGCAGTTCTTC. It encodes CASSFGYNEQFF.

The CDR3 reads CASSPPSSGNTIYF. The CDR3, as DNA: TGTGCCAGCAGTCCCCCGAGCTCTGGAAACACCATATATTTT. The genes are TRBV28 and TRBJ1-3; D gene unclear. Trimming removed 5 bases at V and 0 bases at J, with 8 bases between. The CDR3 is 14 residues long. In germline, CDR1 is MDHEN, CDR2 SYDVKM.

V is TRBV4-2 and J is TRBJ2-1; D may be TRBD2 (5 bases). This CDR3 region has 16 residues. Between the trimmed V and J ends, which lost 5 bases and 0 bases, there was a span of 14 bases. Germline-derived CDR1 and CDR2 are LGHNA and YNFKEQ. CDR3: CASSYVGESSYNEQFF. CDR3 sequence (DNA): TGTGCCAGCAGCTACGTTGGGGAGTCCTCCTACAATGAGCAGTTCTTC.

CDR3: CASSSHHPGELFF. The DNA for the CDR3 is TGTGCCAGCAGCTCACACCACCCCGGGGAGCTGTTTTTT. The gene calls are TRBV5-4 and TRBJ2-2; no clear D gene. Germline assignment: CDR1 SGHNT and CDR2 YYREEE (reference sequence). The CDR3 loop spans 13 amino acids. V lost 3 bases, J lost 6 bases, and 9 bases lay in between.

V and J are TRBV7-9 and TRBJ2-5; 11 bases match TRBD2. V trimming: 8 bases; J trimming: 0 bases; junction bases outside the gene matches: 2. This CDR3 has 14 residues. The germline V gene encodes CDR1 SEHNR and CDR2 FQNEAQ (reference sequence). The CDR3 spells CASLAGGYQETQYF. CDR3 nucleotide sequence: TGTGCCAGCCTAGCGGGGGGCTACCAAGAGACCCAGTACTTC.

The chain uses TRBV15 and TRBJ1-1; TRBD1 matches at 9 bases. This CDR3 has 14 amino acids. The germline gives CDR1 LNHNV, CDR2 YYDKDF (reference sequence). V was clipped by 4 bases and J by 4 bases; unmatched bases: 4. The CDR3 DNA is TGTGCCACCAGCATGGACAGGGGTTTCACTGAAGCTTTCTTT. Its translation is CATSMDRGFTEAFF.

The chain couples TRBV19 to TRBJ1-1; D gene unclear. From germline, CDR1 is LNHDA and CDR2 SQIVND (reference sequence). There are 13 residues in the CDR3. Trimming took 3 bases from V and 3 from J, leaving 8 bases between them. The CDR3 reads CASSIVRDTEAFF. In DNA form, the CDR3 reads TGTGCCAGTAGTATTGTGAGGGACACTGAAGCTTTCTTT.

The rearrangement uses TRBV19 and TRBJ2-1; unclear D gene. Germline CDR1 reads LNHDA; CDR2 reads SQIVND (reference sequence). The CDR3 has 13 amino acids. V lost 10 bases and J lost 0, with 10 bases in between. The CDR3 DNA follows: TGTGCCACCGCTCCGAGCTCCTACAATGAGCAGTTCTTC. Its translation: CATAPSSYNEQFF. Based on the CDR3 plus reference TRBV19 and TRBJ2-1, the full variable domain is DGGITQSPKYLFRKEGQNVTLSCEQNLNHDAMYWYRQDPGQGLRLIYYSQIVNDFQKGDIAEGYSVSREKKESFPLTVTSAQKNPTAFYLCATAPSSYNEQFFGPGTRLTVL.

This clone was counted a single time. CDR3 coding DNA: TGTGCCAGCAGTGACGCACTTTTGAACTATGGCTACACCTTC. This gives the protein CASSDALLNYGYTF. The chain uses TRBV2 and TRBJ1-2; D not certain. The ends were cut back, 3 bases at V and 2 bases at J, with 10 bases in the middle. The CDR3 runs to 14 residues. Per the germline V gene, CDR1 is SNHLY and CDR2 is FYNNEI.